The 19 T cell receptor beta chains below were found in one sample sequenced in a study of T cell repertoires in cytomegalovirus infection. One entry per CDR3 protein results from TCRdb running MiXCR on the reads. The sample has tens of thousands of distinct CDR3 sequences, about half seen once. These receptors have no known antigen. The sequencing used CD8+ T cells from cultured PBMCs, collected from culture after CMV antigen stimulation. These receptor sequences come from a human donor in good health (CMV status not recorded). Some clones in this sample may be carry-over from other donors' samples.

This clonotype came up a few times. This chain links TRBV12-3 or TRBV12-4 with TRBJ1-5; TRBD1 might be the D (6 bases). CDR3 length equals 14 residues. The V and J ends lost 6 bases and 2 bases respectively, with 11 bases between them. CDR3 amino acids: CASSIKGGNQPQHF. The DNA of the CDR3 is TGTGCCAGCAGCATTAAGGGGGGCAATCAGCCCCAGCATTTT.

This clonotype was seen only a few times. The chain couples TRBV7-8 to TRBJ1-2; D gene uncertain. There are 14 residues in the CDR3. Germline lookup yields CDR1 SGHVS and CDR2 FQNEAQ. Trimming removed 5 bases at V and 4 bases at J, with 14 bases between. The CDR3 region has the DNA TGTGCCAGCAGCGTACGATTGGGAATCTATGGCTACACCTTC. This encodes CASSVRLGIYGYTF.

This clonotype was seen a handful of times. The CDR3 DNA reads TGTGCCAGCAGCTTCTCCGGACTAGCGGGGACGTCCTACAATGAGCAGTTCTTC. Its translation: CASSFSGLAGTSYNEQFF. This sequence joins TRBV7-9 and TRBJ2-1; TRBD2 aligns across 12 bases. The CDR3 consists of 18 residues. Unmatched junction bases numbered 7, after V lost 3 bases and J lost 1 base. CDR1 and CDR2 (germline): SEHNR, FQNEAQ (reference sequence).

The genes are TRBV7-9 and TRBJ1-5; a possible D gene is TRBD1 (6 bases). CDR3 size: 16 residues. Trimming pared 2 bases from V and 8 bases from J, leaving 19 bases between. Germline CDR1 reads SEHNR; CDR2 reads FQNEAQ (reference sequence). The CDR3 DNA is TGTGCCAGCAGCTTATCGGGGGGTCCAGGGGCAGAGCCCCAGCATTTT. Residues: CASSLSGGPGAEPQHF. The full variable domain, rest sourced from reference TRBV7-9 and TRBJ1-5, is DTGVSQNPRHKITKRGQNVTFRCDPISEHNRLYWYRQTLGQGPEFLTYFQNEAQLEKSRLLSDRFSAERPKGSFSTLEIQRTEQGDSAMYLCASSLSGGPGAEPQHFGDGTRLSIL.

This clonotype showed up just a few times. The chain combines TRBV2 with TRBJ2-1, with 7 positions matching TRBD2. The CDR3 runs to 15 residues. The J segment lost 1 base and the V segment lost 8 bases, leaving 8 bases of the junction unmatched. Looked up from germline, CDR1 is SNHLY and CDR2 is FYNNEI. CDR3 residues: CASGASGSSYNEQFF. As DNA, the CDR3 is TGTGCCAGCGGGGCTAGCGGTTCGTCCTACAATGAGCAGTTCTTC.

The V gene is TRBV2, the J gene TRBJ2-7; 15 nucleotides match TRBD2. Losses at the gene ends were 5 bases for V and 3 bases for J; bases not matched to a gene: 8. This CDR3 is 17 amino acids long. Germline V gene data show CDR1 as SNHLY and CDR2 as FYNNEI. CDR3 in amino acids: CASSRTSGRAGYYEQYF. The CDR3 DNA sequence: TGTGCCAGCAGTAGGACTAGCGGGAGGGCCGGGTACTACGAGCAGTACTTC.

In its sample, this clonotype was seen a few times. The chain has TRBV7-2 and TRBJ1-1; perhaps TRBD1 as D (5 bases). This CDR3 region has 14 residues. The V gene lost 5 bases and the J gene lost 4 bases, with 14 bases spanning the gap. Germline CDR1 is SGHTA and CDR2 is FQGNSA. The CDR3: CASSLITGGTEAFF. CDR3 sequence (DNA): TGTGCCAGCAGCCTCATTACGGGGGGCACTGAAGCTTTCTTT.

This chain links TRBV12-3 or TRBV12-4 with TRBJ2-7, with 8 bases fitting TRBD2. CDR3 size: 15 residues. Germline trimming cut 4 bases from V and 2 bases from J; bases unmatched to any gene: 7. In DNA, the CDR3 is TGTGCCAGCAGTTCTAGCACTAGCGGACCCTACGAGCAGTACTTC. Amino acids: CASSSSTSGPYEQYF.

The chain carries TRBV29-1 and TRBJ2-7, with D possibly matching TRBD1 (6 bases). Per the germline V gene, CDR1 is SQVTM and CDR2 is ANQGSEA. V was shortened by 7 bases and J by 0 bases, with 13 bases between the two germline ends. The CDR3 contains 13 residues. CDR3 region: CSAATGFSYEQYF. CDR3 coding DNA: TGCAGCGCCGCGACAGGCTTCTCCTACGAGCAGTACTTC.

Note on this clonotype: The junction shows a germline mismatch at one end, possibly a read error. The chain links TRBV6-5 to TRBJ1-1; D gene uncertain. In germline, CDR1 is MNHEY, CDR2 SVGAGI. The CDR3 sequence is 14 residues long. CDR3 coding DNA: TGTGCCAGCTGTTCCCCAGAACCGAACAATGAAGCGTTCTTT. Translating gives CASCSPEPNNEAFF.

This rearrangement joins TRBV14 to TRBJ1-2, with a tentative D call TRBD1 (6 bases). Trimming pared 3 bases from V and 3 bases from J, leaving 11 bases between. Germline CDR1 is SGHDN and CDR2 is FVKESK. This CDR3 comprises 14 residues. This CDR3 reads CASSQGAFDYGYTF. CDR3 bases: TGTGCCAGCAGCCAGGGGGCATTTGACTATGGCTACACCTTC.

The CDR3 spells CASRTNEETQYF. In DNA form, the CDR3 reads TGTGCCAGCAGAACTAACGAAGAGACCCAGTACTTC. This chain uses TRBV7-9 with TRBJ2-5; D is unresolved. CDR3 length equals 12 residues. V was shortened by 6 bases and J by 3 bases, with 8 bases between the two germline ends. The germline gives CDR1 SEHNR, CDR2 FQNEAQ (reference sequence). The full variable domain, with the rest looked up from reference TRBV7-9 and TRBJ2-5, is DTGVSQNPRHKITKRGQNVTFRCDPISEHNRLYWYRQTLGQGPEFLTYFQNEAQLEKSRLLSDRFSAERPKGSFSTLEIQRTEQGDSAMYLCASRTNEETQYFGPGTRLLVL.

This clonotype has a handful of counts. This chain joins TRBV28 and TRBJ2-3; D gene uncertain. Germline loops: CDR1 MDHEN, CDR2 SYDVKM. The V gene lost 4 bases and the J gene lost 1 base, with 3 bases spanning the gap. This CDR3 spans 12 amino acids. The CDR3 sequence is CASSSGTDTQYF. The CDR3 DNA reads TGTGCCAGCAGTTCAGGCACAGATACGCAGTATTTT.

The V and J genes are TRBV20-1 and TRBJ2-1; 7 bases match TRBD2. Germline V gives CDR1 DFQATT, CDR2 SNEGSKA (reference sequence). The CDR3 is made up of 18 amino acids. J gave up 3 bases and V 4 bases, and 18 bases lay outside the gene matches. The CDR3 loop is CSATVGSGMVLDYNEQFF. The CDR3 DNA reads TGCAGTGCTACCGTTGGGAGCGGGATGGTTCTGGACTACAATGAGCAGTTCTTC.

In this sample, this clonotype turned up a few times. V and J are TRBV7-6 and TRBJ2-2; D not resolved. CDR3 length equals 14 residues. Germline V CDR1 and CDR2: SGHVS, FNYEAQ. V lost 5 bases to trimming and J lost 1 base, with 8 bases between them. CDR3 protein: CASSVPLNTGELFF. The CDR3 DNA sequence: TGTGCCAGCAGCGTCCCACTGAACACCGGGGAGCTGTTTTTT.

Only one count was recorded for this clonotype. This rearrangement joins TRBV2 to TRBJ1-6; TRBD1 matches at 8 bases. The length of the CDR3 is 18 residues. The V gene's germline CDR1 is SNHLY and CDR2 FYNNEI. After removal of 7 bases from V and 0 bases from J, the junction contained 11 bases not matched to a gene. The chain's CDR3 is CASTLPRDRSSYNSPLHF. DNA of the CDR3: TGTGCCAGCACCCTCCCCCGGGACAGGAGCTCCTATAATTCACCCCTCCACTTT.

The table lists this clonotype with many counts. The rearrangement links TRBV27 to TRBJ1-5; 8 nucleotides match TRBD1. Trimming cost V 5 bases and J 4 bases; bases outside gene matches: 4. CDR1 is MNHEY and CDR2 is SMNVEV in the germline V gene (reference sequence). The CDR3 has 14 amino acids. CDR3 amino acids: CASSQTGENQPQHF. The DNA for the CDR3 is TGTGCCAGCAGTCAGACAGGGGAGAATCAGCCCCAGCATTTT.

This chain uses TRBV19 with TRBJ2-1; D may be TRBD1 (5 bases). CDR3 length equals 12 residues. V shed 10 bases and J shed 4 bases, with 11 bases lying between them. The germline gives CDR1 LNHDA, CDR2 SQIVND (reference sequence). In nucleotides, the CDR3 is TGTGCCACCTACGACAGTTACAATGAGCAGTTCTTC. Translation: CATYDSYNEQFF.

The V and J genes are TRBV12-3 or TRBV12-4 and TRBJ2-2; 8 positions agree with TRBD1. This CDR3 contains 15 residues. Trimming took 6 bases from V and 4 from J; bases not matched to a gene: 7. CDR3 sequence: CASRRPGGGTGELFF. In DNA, the CDR3 is TGTGCCAGCAGGCGACCAGGGGGCGGCACCGGGGAGCTGTTTTTT.